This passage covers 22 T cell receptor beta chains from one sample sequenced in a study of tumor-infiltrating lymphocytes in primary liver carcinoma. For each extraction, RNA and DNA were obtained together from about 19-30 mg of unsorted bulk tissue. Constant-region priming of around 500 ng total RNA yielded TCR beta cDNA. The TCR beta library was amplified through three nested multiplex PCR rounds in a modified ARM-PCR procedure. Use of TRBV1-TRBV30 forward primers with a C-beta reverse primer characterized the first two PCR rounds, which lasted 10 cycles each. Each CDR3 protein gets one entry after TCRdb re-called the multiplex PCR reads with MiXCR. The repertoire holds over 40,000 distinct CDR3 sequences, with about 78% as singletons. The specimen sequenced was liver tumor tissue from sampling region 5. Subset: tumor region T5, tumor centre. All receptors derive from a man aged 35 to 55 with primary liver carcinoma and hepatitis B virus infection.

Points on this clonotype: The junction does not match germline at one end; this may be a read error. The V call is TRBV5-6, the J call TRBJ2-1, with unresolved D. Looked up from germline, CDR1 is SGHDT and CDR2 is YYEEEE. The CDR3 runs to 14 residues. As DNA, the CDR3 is TGTACCAGCAGCTTGGCTCTGGCTACATGTGAGCAGTTCTTC. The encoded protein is CTSSLALATCEQFF.

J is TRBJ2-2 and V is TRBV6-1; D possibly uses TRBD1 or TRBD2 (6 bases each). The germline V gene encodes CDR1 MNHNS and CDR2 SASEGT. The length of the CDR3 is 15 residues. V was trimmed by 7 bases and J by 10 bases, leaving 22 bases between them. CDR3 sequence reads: CASIPWGASNVELFF. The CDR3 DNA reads TGTGCCAGCATTCCCTGGGGGGCTAGTAACGTGGAGCTGTTTTTT.

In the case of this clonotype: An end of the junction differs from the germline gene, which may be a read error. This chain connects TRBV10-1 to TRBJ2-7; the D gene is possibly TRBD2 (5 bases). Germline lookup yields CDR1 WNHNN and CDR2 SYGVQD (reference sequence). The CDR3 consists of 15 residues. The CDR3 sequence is CTSSELRGSPYGQYF. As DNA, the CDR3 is TGCACCAGCAGTGAACTCAGAGGGAGCCCCTACGGGCAGTACTTC.

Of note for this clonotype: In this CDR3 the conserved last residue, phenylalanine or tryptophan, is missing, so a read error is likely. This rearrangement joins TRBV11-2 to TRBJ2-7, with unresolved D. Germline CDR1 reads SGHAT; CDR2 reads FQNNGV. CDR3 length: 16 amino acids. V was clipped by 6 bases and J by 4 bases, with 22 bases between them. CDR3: CASRSLARTLSYEQYL. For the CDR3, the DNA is TGTGCCAGCAGGTCTCTTGCCAGGACCCTCAGTTACGAGCAGTACCTC.

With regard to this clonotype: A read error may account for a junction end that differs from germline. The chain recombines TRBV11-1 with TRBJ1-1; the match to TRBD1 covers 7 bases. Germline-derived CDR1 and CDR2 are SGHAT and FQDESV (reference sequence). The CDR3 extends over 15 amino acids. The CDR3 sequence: CASSWSARGNSEAFF. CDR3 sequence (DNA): TGTGCCAGCAGCTGGTCAGCCAGGGGGAACAGTGAAGCCTTCTTT.

The CDR3 region is CVNSSALNTGELFF. For the CDR3, the DNA is TGTGTCAACAGCTCAGCCCTTAACACCGGGGAGCTGTTTTTT. The gene calls are TRBV5-8 and TRBJ2-2; D unresolved. This CDR3 has 14 amino acids. Germline CDR1 and CDR2: SGHTS and YDEGEE.

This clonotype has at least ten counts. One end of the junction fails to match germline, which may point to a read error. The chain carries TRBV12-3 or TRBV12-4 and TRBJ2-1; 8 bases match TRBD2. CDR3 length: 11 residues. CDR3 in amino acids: CASSHGTSNLF. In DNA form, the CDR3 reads TGTGCCAGCAGTCACGGGACTAGTAATCTCTTC.

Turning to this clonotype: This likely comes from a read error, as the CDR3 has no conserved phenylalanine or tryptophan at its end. The CDR3 spells CAWTGLAGVSGANVLTL. For the CDR3, the DNA is TGTGCCTGGACGGGACTAGCAGGGGTCTCTGGGGCCAACGTCCTGACTTTG. The chain has TRBV30 and TRBJ2-6; 9 positions agree with TRBD2. V was pared by 4 bases and J by 0 bases, with 7 bases of the junction left unmatched. Germline CDR1 GTSNPN, CDR2 SVGIG (reference sequence). The length of the CDR3 is 17 residues.

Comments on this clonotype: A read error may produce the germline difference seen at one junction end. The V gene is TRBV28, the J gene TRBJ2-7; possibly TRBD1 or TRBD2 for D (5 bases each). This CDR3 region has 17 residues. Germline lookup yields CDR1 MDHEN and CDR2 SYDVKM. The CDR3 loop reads CGSSFALSGGAAYEQYF. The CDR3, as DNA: TGTGGCAGCAGTTTTGCTCTCAGCGGTGGGGCCGCCTACGAGCAGTACTTC.

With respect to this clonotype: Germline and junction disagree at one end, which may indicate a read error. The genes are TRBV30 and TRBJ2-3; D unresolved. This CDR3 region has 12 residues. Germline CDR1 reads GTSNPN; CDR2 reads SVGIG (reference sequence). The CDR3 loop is CAWIPRGDMQYF. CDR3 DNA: TGTGCCTGGATCCCCCGTGGAGATATGCAGTATTTT.

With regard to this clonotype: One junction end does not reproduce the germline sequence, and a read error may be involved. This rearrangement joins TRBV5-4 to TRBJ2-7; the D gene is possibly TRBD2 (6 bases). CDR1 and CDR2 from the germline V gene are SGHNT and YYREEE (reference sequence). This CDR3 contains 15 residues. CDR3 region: CGSSLGGLSSYERYF. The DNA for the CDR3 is TGTGGCAGCAGCTTGGGAGGCCTTAGCTCCTACGAGCGGTACTTC.

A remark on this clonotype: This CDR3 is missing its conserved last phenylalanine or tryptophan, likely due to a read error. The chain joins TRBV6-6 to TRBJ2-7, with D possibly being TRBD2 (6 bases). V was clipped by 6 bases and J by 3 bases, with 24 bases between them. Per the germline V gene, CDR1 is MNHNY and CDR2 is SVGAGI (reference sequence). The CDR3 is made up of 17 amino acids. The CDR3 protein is CASSTGLNMGQNYEQYL. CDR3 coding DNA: TGTGCCAGCAGCACTGGACTAAACATGGGGCAGAACTACGAGCAGTACCTC.

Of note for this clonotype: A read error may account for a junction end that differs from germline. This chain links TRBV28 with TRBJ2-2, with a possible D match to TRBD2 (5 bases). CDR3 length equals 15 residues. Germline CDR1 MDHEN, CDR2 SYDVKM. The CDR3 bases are TGTGCCAACAGTAGGGAACTAGGCAACACCGGGGAGCTGTTTTTT. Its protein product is CANSRELGNTGELFF.

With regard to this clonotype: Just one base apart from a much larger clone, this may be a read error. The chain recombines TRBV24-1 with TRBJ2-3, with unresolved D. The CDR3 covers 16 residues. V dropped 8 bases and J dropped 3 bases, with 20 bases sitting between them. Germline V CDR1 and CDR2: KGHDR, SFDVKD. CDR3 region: CATIDLPGQGTDTQYF. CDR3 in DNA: TGTGCCACCATTGACCTTCCGGGTCAAGGAACAGATACGCAGTATTTT.

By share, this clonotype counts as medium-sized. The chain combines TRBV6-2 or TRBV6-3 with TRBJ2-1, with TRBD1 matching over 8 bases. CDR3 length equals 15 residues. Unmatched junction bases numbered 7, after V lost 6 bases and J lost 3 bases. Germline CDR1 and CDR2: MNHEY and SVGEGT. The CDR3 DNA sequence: TGTGCCAGCAGCTTACTCGACAGGGGCTACAATGAGCAGTTCTTC. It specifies CASSLLDRGYNEQFF.

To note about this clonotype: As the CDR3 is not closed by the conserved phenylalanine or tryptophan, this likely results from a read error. CDR3 coding DNA: TGTGCCAGCAGTGAAGCGGGTATTGCAAATAATGAAAAACTGTTTCTT. Amino acid sequence: CASSEAGIANNEKLFL. The gene calls are TRBV6-1 and TRBJ1-4; D ambiguous. Looked up from germline, CDR1 is MNHNS and CDR2 is SASEGT. This CDR3 comprises 16 residues. The V and J ends lost 0 bases and 4 bases respectively, with 12 bases between them.

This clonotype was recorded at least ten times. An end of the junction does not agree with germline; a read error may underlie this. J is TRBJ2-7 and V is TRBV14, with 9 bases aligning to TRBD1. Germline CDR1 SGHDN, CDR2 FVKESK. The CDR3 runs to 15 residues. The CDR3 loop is CVSSRPGQGSYEQYF. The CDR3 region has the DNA TGTGTCAGCAGCCGACCGGGACAGGGCTCCTACGAGCAGTACTTC. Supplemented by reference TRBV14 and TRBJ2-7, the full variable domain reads EAGVTQFPSHSVIEKGQTVTLRCDPISGHDNLYWYRRVMGKEIKFLLHFVKESKQDESGMPNNRFLAERTGGTYSTLKVQPAELEDSGVYFCVSSRPGQGSYEQYFGPGTRLTVT.

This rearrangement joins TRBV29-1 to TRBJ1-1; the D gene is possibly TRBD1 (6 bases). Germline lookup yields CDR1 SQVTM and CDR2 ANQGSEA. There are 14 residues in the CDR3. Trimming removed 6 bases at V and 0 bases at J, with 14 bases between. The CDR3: CSVVIGGVNTEAFF. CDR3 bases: TGCAGCGTCGTCATAGGGGGTGTGAACACTGAAGCTTTCTTT.

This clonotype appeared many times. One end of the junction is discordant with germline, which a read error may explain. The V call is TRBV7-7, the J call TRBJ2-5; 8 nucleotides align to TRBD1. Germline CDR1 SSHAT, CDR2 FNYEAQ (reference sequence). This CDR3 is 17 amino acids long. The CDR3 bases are TGTGCTAGCAGCCCTCAAACGGACAGGGTCGTGGGGGAGACCCAGTACTTC. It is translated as CASSPQTDRVVGETQYF.

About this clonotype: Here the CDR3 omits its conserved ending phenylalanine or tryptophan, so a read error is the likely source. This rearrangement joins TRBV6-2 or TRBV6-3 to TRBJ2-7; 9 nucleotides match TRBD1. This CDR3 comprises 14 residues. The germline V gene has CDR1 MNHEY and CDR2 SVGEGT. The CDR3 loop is CASSLRDRAYEQYI. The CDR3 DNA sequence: TGTGCTAGCAGCCTCCGGGACAGGGCCTACGAGCAGTACATC.

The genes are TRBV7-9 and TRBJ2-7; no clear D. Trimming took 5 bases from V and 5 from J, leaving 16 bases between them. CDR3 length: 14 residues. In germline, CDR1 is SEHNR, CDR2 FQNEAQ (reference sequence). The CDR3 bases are TGTGCCAGCAGCACCGTACAGTGTTCGAACGAGCAGTACTTC. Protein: CASSTVQCSNEQYF.

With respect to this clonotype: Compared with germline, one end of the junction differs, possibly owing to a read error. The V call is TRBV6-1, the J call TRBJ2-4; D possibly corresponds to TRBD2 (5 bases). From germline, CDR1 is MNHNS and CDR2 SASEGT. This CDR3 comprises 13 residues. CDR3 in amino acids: CASSEEEANIRYF. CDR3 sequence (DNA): TGTGCCAGTAGTGAAGAGGAGGCAAACATTCGGTACTTC.